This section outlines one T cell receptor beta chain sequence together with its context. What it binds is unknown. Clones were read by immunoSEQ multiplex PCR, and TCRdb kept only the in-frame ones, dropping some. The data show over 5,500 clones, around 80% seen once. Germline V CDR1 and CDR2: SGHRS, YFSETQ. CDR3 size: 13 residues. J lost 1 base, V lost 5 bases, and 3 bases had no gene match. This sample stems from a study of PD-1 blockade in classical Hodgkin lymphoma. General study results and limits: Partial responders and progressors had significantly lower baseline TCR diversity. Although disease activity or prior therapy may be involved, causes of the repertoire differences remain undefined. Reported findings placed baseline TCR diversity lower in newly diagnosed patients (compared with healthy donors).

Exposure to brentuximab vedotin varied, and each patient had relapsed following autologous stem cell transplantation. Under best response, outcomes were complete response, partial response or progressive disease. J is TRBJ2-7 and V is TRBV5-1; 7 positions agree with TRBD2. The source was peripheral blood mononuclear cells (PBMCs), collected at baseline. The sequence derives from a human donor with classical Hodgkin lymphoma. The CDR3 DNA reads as TGCGCCAGCAGGCTAGCGGCGTCCTACGAGCAGTACTTC. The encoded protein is CASRLAASYEQYF.